Listed below are T cell receptor beta chains from one sample, sequenced in a study of cytomegalovirus exposure and HLA in healthy donors. Repertoires were generated with immunoSEQ multiplex PCR, while TCRdb's copy carries only in-frame clones and drops some. Counted here are approximately 200,000 clones, under 80% occurring once; the ten biggest clones make up about 5%. Sequencing was performed on PBMCs. The receptors were sampled from a man aged 30-40 years in good health and CMV-seropositive. CDR3s include the opening cysteine and the closing phenylalanine or tryptophan. Fields, in order: CDR3 protein, CDR3 DNA, clone size, V gene, D gene, J gene. The D gene is left open where the match is weak. Rows may omit the clone size; those that give it use once, few, many or a size class.

CASRLGSVADEKLFF | TGTGCCAGCAGGTTAGGATCAGTAGCTGATGAAAAACTGTTTTTT | . | TRBV7-8 | . | TRBJ1-4
CASSPFLAGDEQFF | TGTGCCAGCAGCCCCTTTTTAGCGGGAGATGAGCAGTTCTTC | few | TRBV7-9 | TRBD2 | TRBJ2-1
CASSPGLAGPYEQYF | TGCGCCAGCAGCCCTGGACTAGCGGGTCCCTACGAGCAGTACTTC | . | TRBV5-1 | TRBD2 | TRBJ2-7
CASGSTISGGAFPSPDTQYF | TGTGCTAGTGGTTCGACCATTAGCGGGGGGGCGTTCCCCTCCCCAGATACGCAGTATTTT | . | TRBV12-5 | TRBD2 | TRBJ2-3
CASGGANIDEQYF | TGTGCTAGCGGGGGGGCCAATATCGACGAGCAGTACTTC | . | TRBV12-5 | TRBD2 | TRBJ2-7
CASSYPGEDTQYF | TGTGCCAGCAGTTACCCGGGTGAAGATACGCAGTATTTT | . | TRBV6-5 | . | TRBJ2-3
CASSYSRDSYEQYF | TGCGCCAGCAGCTACTCCCGTGACTCCTACGAGCAGTACTTC | few | TRBV5-1 | . | TRBJ2-7
CSAPGGTGELFF | TGCAGCGCCCCAGGGGGCACCGGGGAGCTGTTTTTT | . | TRBV29-1 | TRBD1 | TRBJ2-2
CASSDTFGTGQRTEAFF | TGTGCCAGCAGTGACACCTTTGGGACAGGGCAAAGAACTGAAGCTTTCTTT | . | TRBV2 | TRBD1 | TRBJ1-1
CASSLSPGRAKGVLSTDTQYF | TGTGCCAGCAGCTTATCCCCCGGGAGGGCCAAGGGGGTTCTAAGCACAGATACGCAGTATTTT | few | TRBV7-6 | TRBD2 | TRBJ2-3
CASSYSTGATYEQYF | TGTGCCAGCAGTTACTCGACAGGGGCCACCTACGAGCAGTACTTC | . | TRBV6-5 | TRBD1 | TRBJ2-7
CASSDFLRDRDHEQYF | TGTGCCAGCAGTGATTTTCTCCGGGACAGGGACCACGAGCAGTACTTC | . | TRBV6-1 | TRBD1 | TRBJ2-7
CASSTTGYGYTF | TGTGCCAGCAGTACGACAGGTTATGGCTACACCTTC | . | TRBV25-1 | . | TRBJ1-2
CASVTVAGGGTDTQYF | TGTGCCAGCGTAACCGTCGCGGGAGGGGGGACAGATACGCAGTATTTT | few | TRBV28 | TRBD2 | TRBJ2-3
CASSLEGLAEETQYF | TGTGCCAGCAGCTTAGAAGGACTAGCGGAAGAGACCCAGTACTTC | few | TRBV7-8 | TRBD2 | TRBJ2-5
CASSARTGIVNTEAFF | TGTGCCAGCAGCGCCCGGACAGGAATTGTGAACACTGAAGCTTTCTTT | once | TRBV7-6 | TRBD1 | TRBJ1-1
CASSIARNQPQHF | TGTGCCAGTAGTATAGCTCGTAATCAGCCCCAGCATTTT | . | TRBV19 | . | TRBJ1-5
CASTRLREGRDTQYF | TGCGCCAGCACAAGGCTCCGGGAGGGTAGAGATACGCAGTATTTT | . | TRBV10-2 | TRBD2 | TRBJ2-3
CASSFSGDAGELFF | TGCGCCAGCAGCTTTTCGGGAGACGCCGGGGAGCTGTTTTTT | . | TRBV5-1 | . | TRBJ2-2
CASSGLAGVGELFF | TGTGCCAGCAGTGGCCTAGCGGGAGTCGGGGAGCTGTTTTTT | . | TRBV2 | TRBD2 | TRBJ2-2
CASSQEETASGPDEQYF | TGCGCCAGCAGCCAAGAAGAGACGGCTAGCGGTCCGGACGAGCAGTACTTC | . | TRBV4-1 | TRBD2 | TRBJ2-7
CASSPRGGGYEQYF | TGTGCCAGCAGCCCTAGGGGGGGAGGATACGAGCAGTACTTC | . | TRBV13 | . | TRBJ2-7
CASSYSPGRTGNTIYF | TGTGCCAGCAGTTACTCGCCAGGCCGTACCGGAAACACCATATATTTT | few | TRBV6-6 | . | TRBJ1-3
CASSLIRPTSGRVREQYF | TGTGCCAGCAGCTTAATTCGTCCGACTAGCGGGAGGGTGAGGGAGCAGTACTTC | . | TRBV11-2 | TRBD2 | TRBJ2-7
CASSPTGGDTQYF | TGTGCCAGCAGCCCTACCGGGGGAGATACGCAGTATTTT | . | TRBV7-2 | . | TRBJ2-3
CAWSVQGRYEQYF | TGTGCCTGGAGTGTTCAGGGTCGGTACGAGCAGTACTTC | . | TRBV30 | . | TRBJ2-7
CASSHYAGGQGAPLVTEAFF | TGCGCCAGCAGCCACTACGCCGGGGGACAGGGGGCCCCTTTGGTAACTGAAGCTTTCTTT | . | TRBV4-1 | TRBD1 | TRBJ1-1
CASTPLGTSGSHNEQFF | TGCGCCAGCACGCCACTCGGGACTAGCGGGAGTCACAATGAGCAGTTCTTC | few | TRBV5-1 | TRBD2 | TRBJ2-1
CAGGEDYEQYF | TGTGCCGGGGGGGAGGACTACGAGCAGTACTTC | . | TRBV2 | TRBD2 | TRBJ2-7
CASSPRRGVASTDTQYF | TGTGCCAGCAGCCCTAGACGGGGGGTCGCTAGCACAGATACGCAGTATTTT | . | TRBV11-3 | TRBD2 | TRBJ2-3
CASSPHGGREYGYTF | TGTGCCAGCAGTCCCCACGGGGGTCGGGAGTATGGCTACACCTTC | . | TRBV25-1 | . | TRBJ1-2
CASSIARGTNYGYTF | TGTGCCAGTAGTATAGCACGGGGAACTAACTATGGCTACACCTTC | . | TRBV19 | . | TRBJ1-2
CASSFSGSGGRGTEAFF | TGTGCCAGCAGTTTCTCAGGGTCGGGGGGACGAGGGACTGAAGCTTTCTTT | . | TRBV27 | . | TRBJ1-1
CASSTGYSGANVLTF | TGTGCCAGCAGTACCGGGTACTCTGGGGCCAACGTCCTGACTTTC | . | TRBV6-5 | . | TRBJ2-6
CASSPRAGGDNEQFF | TGTGCCAGCAGCCCCAGAGCGGGAGGGGACAATGAGCAGTTCTTC | . | TRBV2 | TRBD2 | TRBJ2-1
CASSLAGPRANEKLFF | TGTGCCAGCAGCTTAGCGGGGCCTAGGGCTAATGAAAAACTGTTTTTT | . | TRBV7-2 | . | TRBJ1-4
CASSPREGYGYTF | TGTGCCAGCAGCCCGCGGGAAGGATATGGCTACACCTTC | . | TRBV6-1 | . | TRBJ1-2
CASRAGTLSTDTQYF | TGCGCCAGCAGGGCCGGGACACTTAGCACAGATACGCAGTATTTT | few | TRBV5-1 | . | TRBJ2-3
CASRASGARETQYF | TGTGCCAGCAGGGCTTCAGGGGCAAGAGAGACCCAGTACTTC | . | TRBV7-6 | . | TRBJ2-5
CASSLGISGGYYNEQFF | TGCGCCAGCAGCTTGGGGATTAGCGGGGGGTACTACAATGAGCAGTTCTTC | . | TRBV5-1 | TRBD2 | TRBJ2-1
CASSLGASGRGSYNEQFF | TGTGCCAGCAGCTTAGGGGCTAGCGGGAGGGGCTCCTACAATGAGCAGTTCTTC | . | TRBV7-6 | TRBD2 | TRBJ2-1
CASRAYAGDTDTQYF | TGTGCCAGCAGAGCTTACGCGGGGGACACAGATACGCAGTATTTT | . | TRBV6-6 | TRBD2 | TRBJ2-3
CASSSTTVYEQYF | TGTGCCAGTAGTTCAACGACAGTCTACGAGCAGTACTTC | . | TRBV19 | . | TRBJ2-7
CASSLYSSSYNEQFF | TGTGCCAGTAGTCTTTACTCGAGCTCCTACAATGAGCAGTTCTTC | . | TRBV19 | . | TRBJ2-1
CASSPRQGAGELFF | TGTGCCAGCAGCCCACGCCAGGGGGCCGGGGAGCTGTTTTTT | . | TRBV7-3 | TRBD1 | TRBJ2-2
CASSYSEDRGYEQYF | TGTGCCAGCAGTTACTCTGAAGACAGGGGGTACGAGCAGTACTTC | . | TRBV6-5 | TRBD1 | TRBJ2-7
CASSSRTSSYNEQFF | TGTGCCAGCAGCTCTCGGACTAGCTCCTACAATGAGCAGTTCTTC | . | TRBV7-6 | TRBD2 | TRBJ2-1
CASSGGLAGADTQYF | TGTGCCAGCAGCGGGGGACTAGCGGGAGCAGATACGCAGTATTTT | . | TRBV7-2 | TRBD2 | TRBJ2-3
CASRSGSSYNEQFF | TGTGCCAGCAGAAGCGGGAGCTCCTACAATGAGCAGTTCTTC | . | TRBV6-5 | TRBD2 | TRBJ2-1
CASSKTWPAEQFF | TGTGCCAGCAGCAAAACCTGGCCCGCCGAGCAGTTCTTC | once | TRBV6-6 | . | TRBJ2-1
CASRAGGPYNEQFF | TGTGCCAGCAGAGCGGGAGGACCGTACAATGAGCAGTTCTTC | . | TRBV6-1 | TRBD2 | TRBJ2-1
CASSEGTGIYF | TGTGCCAGCAGTGAGGGAACCGGCATATATTTT | few | TRBV6-5 | . | TRBJ1-3
CASSLVNGKRGETQYF | TGTGCCAGCAGCTTAGTAAACGGAAAAAGGGGCGAGACCCAGTACTTC | . | TRBV11-2 | . | TRBJ2-5
CASSLAASGSYEQYF | TGTGCCAGCAGCTTGGCGGCTAGCGGTTCCTACGAGCAGTACTTC | . | TRBV5-6 | TRBD2 | TRBJ2-7
CASSPRTGGGNQPQHF | TGTGCCAGCAGCCCACGGACAGGGGGCGGGAATCAGCCCCAGCATTTT | . | TRBV11-2 | TRBD1 | TRBJ1-5
CASSPRHATTDTQYF | TGCGCCAGCAGCCCGAGACACGCCACCACAGATACGCAGTATTTT | . | TRBV4-3 | . | TRBJ2-3
CATGLADRSSYNEQFF | TGTGCCACGGGACTAGCGGACAGGAGCTCCTACAATGAGCAGTTCTTC | . | TRBV10-3 | TRBD2 | TRBJ2-1
CASSSPRGPGELFF | TGTGCCAGCAGCTCACCCAGGGGGCCCGGGGAGCTGTTTTTT | . | TRBV5-4 | TRBD1 | TRBJ2-2